Shown below are 2 T cell receptor beta chains from a single sample sequenced in a study of STAT5B mutations in CD4+ large granular lymphocyte leukemia (dated by TCRdb to between 2022 and 2023). Libraries were prepared through the immunoSEQ multiplex PCR assay. TCRdb provides this immuneACCESS table in a form limited to in-frame rearrangements. Some clones are lacking; in checked studies, under half of them reflect an unresolved V gene, and why the rest are absent is not known. For this sample the table gives nearly 30,000 clones, of which approximately 80% were detected only once. The top ten clones comprise roughly 6.2% of the sample. Sequencing was done on a sample of CD4+ T cells from blood buffy coats. These receptors originate from a human donor in good health.

This clone was seen only once. The chain's CDR3 is CASSRLAGSILQFF. CDR3 coding DNA: TGTGCCAGCAGCCGACTAGCGGGATCCATATTACAGTTCTTC. The chain couples TRBV6-6 to TRBJ2-1, with 11 bases fitting TRBD2. The V gene's germline CDR1 is MNHNY and CDR2 SVGAGI (reference sequence). CDR3 length: 14 amino acids. V lost 6 bases, J lost 13 bases, and 11 bases stayed unmatched.

V is TRBV10-3 and J is TRBJ2-5; D may be TRBD2 (6 bases). The DNA matches TRBJ2-7 better at its end, which makes the J call doubtful. CDR3 length: 14 residues. Germline values: CDR1 ENHRY, CDR2 SYGVKD. The chain's CDR3 is CAIRDNGGSYEQYF. The CDR3 bases are TGTGCCATCAGAGATAACGGGGGCTCCTACGAGCAGTACTTC.